Following are 24 T cell receptor beta chains from one sample sequenced in a study of early T cells in non-severe SARS-CoV-2 infection. TCRdb independently ran MiXCR on the 5' RACE reads; one entry per CDR3 protein. The table lists about 73,000 distinct CDR3 sequences, roughly 15% of them singletons. Sequenced: whole blood. The receptors originated from an adult who was a healthcare worker with PCR-confirmed SARS-CoV-2 infection or an uninfected control (not recorded which).

J is TRBJ2-2 and V is TRBV27, with D perhaps being TRBD1 or TRBD2 (5 bases each). The CDR3 spans 13 residues. Germline V CDR1 and CDR2: MNHEY, SMNVEV (reference sequence). Trimming pared 2 bases from V and 9 bases from J, leaving 10 bases between. Here the CDR3 DNA reads TGTGCCAGCAGTTTAGGGGGATCCAGGGAGCTGTTTTTT. It translates to CASSLGGSRELFF.

The sample holds a few counts of this clonotype. The rearrangement joins TRBV7-8 to TRBJ2-7; perhaps TRBD1 as D (5 bases). The ends were cut back, 2 bases at V and 6 bases at J, with 20 bases in the middle. The V gene's germline CDR1 is SGHVS and CDR2 FQNEAQ. This CDR3 is built from 16 residues. The CDR3 DNA reads TGTGCCAGCAGCTTAAGGGCTGGCCAGGGCGCATCCGAGCAGTACTTC. Translated, it gives CASSLRAGQGASEQYF.

This clonotype has just a few counts. The chain links TRBV20-1 to TRBJ1-6, with D possibly being TRBD1 (5 bases). Trimming took 0 bases from V and 8 from J, leaving 8 bases between them. There are 13 residues in the CDR3. CDR1 is DFQATT and CDR2 is SNEGSKA in the germline V gene (reference sequence). The DNA of the CDR3 is TGCAGTGCTAGAGAGACGGGGGATTCACCCCTCCACTTT. The encoded protein is CSARETGDSPLHF.

This clonotype was counted ten times or more. The chain has TRBV7-2 and TRBJ2-1; 7 positions agree with TRBD1. CDR3 length equals 15 residues. V lost 0 bases and J lost 8; bases outside the gene matches: 7. Germline CDR1 SGHTA, CDR2 FQGNSA. The CDR3 protein is CASSLAAGGRDEQFF. The CDR3 DNA reads TGTGCCAGCAGCTTAGCGGCAGGGGGAAGGGATGAGCAGTTCTTC.

This clonotype came up many times. This chain uses TRBV25-1 with TRBJ1-2; D is unclear. Germline values: CDR1 MGHDK, CDR2 SYGVNS. V lost 2 bases, J lost 5 bases, and 12 bases lay in between. There are 14 residues in the CDR3. CDR3 nucleotide sequence: TGTGCCAGCAGTGAACTGACATATCGTTATGGCTACACCTTC. It specifies CASSELTYRYGYTF.

This clonotype has at least ten counts. The genes are TRBV29-1 and TRBJ2-2, with 8 bases fitting TRBD1. V was clipped by 3 bases and J by 0 bases; unmatched bases: 3. The CDR3 sequence is 15 residues long. Germline CDR1 is SQVTM and CDR2 is ANQGSEA. For the CDR3, the DNA is TGCAGCGTTGACCCAGGGGGCGCGAACACCGGGGAGCTGTTTTTT. It encodes CSVDPGGANTGELFF.

The V call is TRBV9, the J call TRBJ1-2, with 9 nucleotides matching TRBD1. The CDR3 is made up of 14 amino acids. The germline V gene encodes CDR1 SGDLS and CDR2 YYNGEE. V lost 7 bases and J lost 0; bases outside the gene matches: 4. The CDR3 bases are TGTGCCAGCGGACAGGGGTTAGCTAACTATGGCTACACCTTC. It encodes CASGQGLANYGYTF.

The sample holds many counts of this clonotype. The V and J genes are TRBV7-9 and TRBJ1-1; no clear D. Per the germline V gene, CDR1 is SEHNR and CDR2 is FQNEAQ (reference sequence). Trimming cost V 0 bases and J 7 bases, with 12 bases left between them. The CDR3 contains 14 residues. This CDR3 is CASSLARGINEAFF. CDR3 nucleotides: TGTGCCAGCAGCTTAGCGCGAGGGATTAATGAAGCTTTCTTT.

This chain joins TRBV20-1 and TRBJ2-5, with D perhaps being TRBD1 or TRBD2 (5 bases each). The CDR3 covers 12 residues. V was shortened by 6 bases and J by 3 bases, with 11 bases between the two germline ends. CDR1 is DFQATT, CDR2 SNEGSKA, per germline (reference sequence). CDR3 residues: CSAELGEETQYF. As DNA, the CDR3 is TGCAGTGCGGAACTAGGGGAAGAGACCCAGTACTTC.

The chain joins TRBV18 to TRBJ2-2, with D perhaps TRBD2 (6 bases). This CDR3 has 16 residues. Germline V gene lookup returns CDR1 KGHSH and CDR2 LQKENI. V lost 2 bases, J lost 0 bases, and 10 bases lay in between. In DNA form, the CDR3 reads TGTGCCAGCTCACCAATGGGGGGACCGAACACCGGGGAGCTGTTTTTT. Its translation is CASSPMGGPNTGELFF.

This clonotype was recorded a few times. V is TRBV4-2 and J is TRBJ2-2; D is unclear. This CDR3 has 13 amino acids. Germline loops: CDR1 LGHNA, CDR2 YNFKEQ. Deletions cut 0 bases from V and 7 bases from J, with 6 bases between. DNA of the CDR3: TGTGCCAGCAGCCAAGAGGGATTCGGGGAGCTGTTTTTT. It specifies CASSQEGFGELFF.

This clonotype was detected many times. This chain uses TRBV29-1 with TRBJ2-2; no firm D call. CDR1 and CDR2 from the germline V gene are SQVTM and ANQGSEA. This CDR3 is 11 amino acids long. V gave up 5 bases and J gave up 4 bases, with 5 bases separating them. The CDR3 region has the DNA TGCAGCGTTATGGTCACCGGGGAGCTGTTTTTT. It specifies CSVMVTGELFF.

This sequence joins TRBV7-2 and TRBJ2-7, with D uncertain. Trimming took off 0 bases at V and 0 bases at J, with 3 bases between the two ends. The CDR3 is 13 residues long. Germline values: CDR1 SGHTA, CDR2 FQGNSA. This CDR3 reads CASSLAVSYEQYF. Here the CDR3 DNA reads TGTGCCAGCAGCTTAGCAGTCTCCTACGAGCAGTACTTC.

The table lists this clonotype with many counts. The chain uses TRBV7-2 and TRBJ1-2; 8 bases are shared with TRBD1. V lost 5 bases to trimming and J lost 4 bases; unmatched junction nucleotides: 6. The CDR3 is made up of 14 amino acids. The germline gives CDR1 SGHTA, CDR2 FQGNSA. The CDR3 DNA is TGTGCCAGCAGCCCCCGGACAGGGCCCTATGGCTACACCTTC. Amino acids: CASSPRTGPYGYTF. Combining the CDR3 with reference TRBV7-2 and TRBJ1-2 gives the whole variable domain GAGVSQSPSNKVTEKGKDVELRCDPISGHTALYWYRQSLGQGLEFLIYFQGNSAPDKSGLPSDRFSAERTGGSVSTLTIQRTQQEDSAVYLCASSPRTGPYGYTFGSGTRLTVV.

This clonotype has only a few counts. This chain uses TRBV7-6 with TRBJ1-4; D uncertain. The germline CDR1 and CDR2 sequences are SGHVS and FNYEAQ. Trimming pared 5 bases from V and 8 bases from J, leaving 9 bases between. This CDR3 has 12 amino acids. The CDR3 loop is CASSQRKEKLFF. The CDR3 DNA is TGTGCCAGCAGCCAACGAAAGGAAAAACTGTTTTTT.

This clonotype occurred a few times. This chain joins TRBV11-2 and TRBJ2-1; 8 positions agree with TRBD2. CDR1 and CDR2 from the germline V gene are SGHAT and FQNNGV. The junction had 8 bases not matched to a gene; V was cut back by 7 bases and J by 9 bases. This CDR3 is 13 amino acids long. The CDR3 sequence: CASNPGGQGEQFF. CDR3 bases: TGTGCCAGCAACCCGGGGGGGCAAGGTGAGCAGTTCTTC.

The chain is built from TRBV20-1 and TRBJ2-3, with a tentative D call TRBD2 (5 bases). Per the germline V gene, CDR1 is DFQATT and CDR2 is SNEGSKA (reference sequence). The V end was cut by 0 bases, the J end by 5 bases, with 12 bases between. The CDR3 spans 14 residues. DNA for the CDR3: TGCAGTGCTAGAGATCCATCCCGGGGAGATACGCAGTATTTT. Amino acids: CSARDPSRGDTQYF.

This clonotype was counted between two and nine times. This chain connects TRBV20-1 to TRBJ1-1; D unresolved. The CDR3 loop spans 14 amino acids. Germline CDR1 DFQATT, CDR2 SNEGSKA (reference sequence). V lost 0 bases and J 0 bases, leaving 8 bases between the germline ends. CDR3: CSARDPGLNTEAFF. DNA of the CDR3: TGCAGTGCTAGAGATCCGGGTCTGAACACTGAAGCTTTCTTT.

This clonotype was counted at least ten times. The chain is built from TRBV6-2 or TRBV6-3 and TRBJ2-7; maybe TRBD1 (5 bases). The CDR3 runs 14 residues. V was cut by 4 bases and J by 4 bases, with 14 bases left in between. Germline CDR1 and CDR2: MNHEY and SVGEGT. CDR3 nucleotides: TGTGCCAGCAGTTGGGGCGGCGGAAGGTACGAGCAGTACTTC. It is translated as CASSWGGGRYEQYF.

This chain links TRBV6-5 with TRBJ2-1; 7 bases fit TRBD1. This CDR3 has 14 residues. Germline CDR1 and CDR2: MNHEY and SVGAGI. The V segment lost 5 bases and the J segment 4 bases; nucleotides outside the gene matches: 5. The CDR3 nucleotides are TGTGCCAGCAGTACAGGGACAGCTTACAATGAGCAGTTCTTC. Translated, it gives CASSTGTAYNEQFF.

The chain carries TRBV20-1 and TRBJ2-5; D perhaps matches TRBD1 (6 bases). CDR1 and CDR2 (germline): DFQATT, SNEGSKA (reference sequence). V dropped 6 bases and J dropped 1 base, with 15 bases sitting between them. The CDR3 length is 14 residues. The CDR3 nucleotides are TGCAGTGCCAGCCTTGGGACACCCCAAGAGACCCAGTACTTC. It is translated as CSASLGTPQETQYF.

The rearrangement uses TRBV7-2 and TRBJ2-5; D assignment may be TRBD1 or TRBD2 (5 bases each). The CDR3 spans 15 residues. From germline, CDR1 is SGHTA and CDR2 FQGNSA. V was cut by 5 bases and J by 1 base, with 14 bases left in between. The CDR3 region is CASSLASGTQETQYF. In nucleotides, the CDR3 is TGTGCCAGCAGCCTGGCATCCGGGACCCAAGAGACCCAGTACTTC.

This rearrangement joins TRBV11-2 to TRBJ2-2; no reliable D call. Trimming took off 7 bases at V and 1 base at J, with 7 bases between the two ends. The CDR3 spans 13 residues. In germline, CDR1 is SGHAT, CDR2 FQNNGV. CDR3 in amino acids: CASTKKNTGELFF. CDR3 in DNA: TGTGCCAGCACCAAAAAGAACACCGGGGAGCTGTTTTTT. The whole variable domain, remainder taken from reference TRBV11-2 and TRBJ2-2, is EAGVAQSPRYKIIEKRQSVAFWCNPISGHATLYWYQQILGQGPKLLIQFQNNGVVDDSQLPKDRFSAERLKGVDSTLKIQPAKLEDSAVYLCASTKKNTGELFFGEGSRLTVL.

The V call is TRBV29-1, the J call TRBJ2-7, with D hard to call. V shed 1 base and J shed 1 base, with 8 bases lying between them. The length of the CDR3 is 13 residues. Germline V gene data show CDR1 as SQVTM and CDR2 as ANQGSEA. The CDR3 reads CSVEVSGSYEQYF. The CDR3 DNA sequence: TGCAGCGTTGAAGTATCCGGTTCCTACGAGCAGTACTTC.